This TCR beta chain was found in a study of radiotherapy plus CTLA-4 blockade in lung cancer (dated by TCRdb to about 2018). Turning to the overall study: Objective responses occurred in around 19% of enrolled patients, and less than 35% achieved disease control.

The germline V gene sets CDR1 to MNHEY and CDR2 to SVGAGI. V and J are truncated by 1 base and 0 bases respectively, leaving an intervening sequence of 3 bases. From the cysteine up to the phenylalanine, the CDR3 has a length of 14 residues. Only CDR3 DNA is held: 42 bases, read in frame from base 1. Libraries were constructed by the immunoSEQ multiplex PCR assay. As stored in TCRdb, this immuneACCESS dataset retains in-frame rearrangements with V and J assigned. A fraction of the clones does not appear; measured against another copy, unresolved V genes explain less than half of the discrepancy, and the remainder lacks a known reason. The sample records about 64,000 clones, 65% to 80% of which are singletons. Around 8% of the sample lies in the top ten. The study at large found these results: After treatment with radiotherapy and ipilimumab, TCR clones that came from tumors expanded in the peripheral blood. Early dynamic changes in blood T cell clones, together with increased serum interferon-beta after radiation, were reported as the strongest predictors of response.

Focal radiation therapy combined with CTLA-4 blockade (ipilimumab) was tested in patients with chemo-refractory metastatic non-small-cell lung cancer. With respect to this clone: The target of this receptor is not known. Base qualities are not provided; no much larger clone lies one nucleotide away.

The sequence joins TRBV6-5 to TRBJ2-2, with no confidently assigned D gene. The receptor comes from a human donor with non-small cell lung cancer whose response to radiotherapy plus ipilimumab could not be evaluated. Sample: peripheral blood, taken from a patient treated with radiotherapy plus ipilimumab. The encoded CDR3 is CASSYYTNTGELFF. The nucleotides are TGTGCCAGCAGTTACTACACGAACACCGGGGAGCTGTTTTTT.